A selection of T cell receptor beta chains follows, all from one sample in a study of cytomegalovirus exposure and HLA in healthy donors. Method: immunoSEQ multiplex PCR; TCRdb's copy keeps in-frame clones and lacks some. Of over 150,000 clones listed, around 88% are singletons. The sample consisted of PBMCs. The source of these receptors is a man between 18 and 35 years old in good health and CMV-seropositive. Each CDR3 is given with its conserved first and last residue. D genes are given only for firm matches. Part of the rows lack a size; the others show once, few, many or a class for expanded clones.

size	V	J	D	CDR3	DNA
NA	TRBV11-2	TRBJ2-7	NA	CASTNRDRESSYEQYF	TGTGCCAGCACTAATAGGGATCGGGAGTCTTCCTACGAGCAGTACTTC
NA	TRBV27	TRBJ2-7	TRBD1	CASIVGTEDYEQYF	TGTGCCAGCATCGTCGGGACAGAAGACTACGAGCAGTACTTC
NA	TRBV7-8	TRBJ1-5	NA	CASSPSTTGRNQPQHF	TGTGCCAGCAGCCCAAGCACCACAGGGCGCAATCAGCCCCAGCATTTT
NA	TRBV2	TRBJ1-2	TRBD1	CASRLGQSYGYTF	TGTGCCAGCAGGCTGGGACAGAGCTATGGCTACACCTTC
NA	TRBV18	TRBJ2-7	NA	CASSLSGYEQYF	TGTGCCAGCTCACTAAGCGGCTACGAGCAGTACTTC
NA	TRBV5-6	TRBJ1-2	TRBD1	CASRPGTGWGYTF	TGTGCCAGCAGACCCGGGACAGGATGGGGCTACACCTTC
NA	TRBV6-5	TRBJ1-1	NA	CASTGQMNTEAFF	TGTGCCAGCACCGGACAGATGAACACTGAAGCTTTCTTT
NA	TRBV5-1	TRBJ2-1	NA	CASSLEGFSYNEQFF	TGCGCCAGCAGCTTAGAGGGTTTCTCCTACAATGAGCAGTTCTTC
NA	TRBV7-9	TRBJ1-2	NA	CASNLQGDYGYTF	TGTGCCAGCAACCTACAGGGTGACTATGGCTACACCTTC
NA	TRBV23-1	TRBJ2-5	NA	CASSPRQIQETQYF	TGCGCCAGCAGTCCGAGACAGATCCAAGAGACCCAGTACTTC
NA	TRBV5-1	TRBJ2-3	NA	CASSLPRSTDTQYF	TGCGCCAGCAGCTTGCCCAGGAGCACAGATACGCAGTATTTT
NA	TRBV18	TRBJ2-5	NA	CASSPRLQGYSLEQETQYF	TGTGCCAGCTCACCGAGACTGCAGGGGTACTCACTCGAACAAGAGACCCAGTACTTC
NA	TRBV11-2	TRBJ1-2	TRBD1	CASSHFTNRGSPISYTF	TGTGCCAGCAGCCATTTCACCAACAGGGGCTCTCCTATAAGTTACACCTTC
NA	TRBV9	TRBJ2-1	NA	CASSVSSDKPYNEQFF	TGTGCCAGCAGCGTCTCCAGTGACAAGCCCTACAATGAGCAGTTCTTC
NA	TRBV5-1	TRBJ2-7	TRBD2	CASSRTSGPYEQYF	TGCGCCAGCAGCCGGACTAGCGGTCCCTACGAGCAGTACTTC
NA	TRBV13	TRBJ2-5	NA	CASAGGWGETQYF	TGTGCCAGCGCTGGAGGGTGGGGTGAGACCCAGTACTTC
NA	TRBV2	TRBJ1-5	NA	CASSEIRDKHQPQHF	TGTGCCAGCAGTGAAATCCGGGACAAGCATCAGCCCCAGCATTTT
NA	TRBV5-4	TRBJ2-7	TRBD2	CASSLSSSGGALEQYF	TGTGCCAGCAGCCTGAGCTCTAGCGGGGGGGCCTTGGAGCAGTACTTC
NA	TRBV29-1	TRBJ2-7	NA	CSVAAGYEQYF	TGCAGCGTTGCTGCGGGGTACGAGCAGTACTTC
NA	TRBV27	TRBJ2-7	TRBD2	CASSLRTSGSYEQYF	TGTGCCAGCAGTTTAAGGACTAGCGGGTCCTACGAGCAGTACTTC
NA	TRBV25-1	TRBJ1-6	NA	CASRETGIYNSPLHF	TGTGCCAGCAGGGAAACAGGGATCTATAATTCACCCCTCCACTTT
few	TRBV7-3	TRBJ2-7	TRBD2	CASSPSGRSSGEQYF	TGTGCCAGCAGCCCAAGCGGGAGGTCCTCGGGGGAGCAGTACTTC
NA	TRBV7-9	TRBJ2-7	NA	CASSFPRNEQYF	TGTGCCAGCAGCTTCCCTAGGAACGAGCAGTACTTC
NA	TRBV4-2	TRBJ2-7	TRBD2	CASSQELAGGPGDEQYF	TGTGCCAGCAGCCAAGAACTAGCGGGGGGGCCGGGGGACGAGCAGTACTTC
NA	TRBV5-1	TRBJ1-1	TRBD1	CASSAGQGAVGYTEAFF	TGCGCCAGCAGCGCCGGACAGGGGGCCGTCGGGTACACTGAAGCTTTCTTT
NA	TRBV15	TRBJ1-1	NA	CATSATSGRGEAFF	TGTGCCACCAGCGCCACCTCCGGGAGAGGTGAAGCTTTCTTT
NA	TRBV4-1	TRBJ2-7	TRBD2	CASSQSGSGRASYEQYF	TGCGCCAGCAGCCAGTCGGGGAGCGGGAGGGCCTCCTACGAGCAGTACTTC
once	TRBV18	TRBJ2-7	TRBD1	CASSPRSGGAYEQYF	TGTGCCAGCTCACCACGATCAGGGGGCGCCTACGAGCAGTACTTC
NA	TRBV30	TRBJ1-1	NA	CAWSPRLPNTEAFF	TGTGCCTGGAGTCCCCGACTCCCGAACACTGAAGCTTTCTTT
once	TRBV9	TRBJ2-2	NA	CASSYRDKPGELFF	TGTGCCAGCAGCTACCGGGACAAGCCCGGGGAGCTGTTTTTT
NA	TRBV27	TRBJ2-7	NA	CASSFGTPPRGEQYF	TGTGCCAGCAGTTTCGGGACTCCTCCGAGGGGCGAGCAGTACTTC
few	TRBV19	TRBJ1-2	TRBD1	CASSIGGTGKRYTF	TGTGCCAGTAGTATAGGGGGGACAGGGAAACGCTACACCTTC
once	TRBV6-5	TRBJ1-3	TRBD1	CASSPDRGGNTIYF	TGTGCCAGCAGCCCCGACAGGGGTGGAAACACCATATATTTT
NA	TRBV7-9	TRBJ1-1	NA	CASSLVREPEAFF	TGTGCCAGCAGCTTAGTGCGGGAACCTGAAGCTTTCTTT
NA	TRBV6-1	TRBJ1-2	NA	CASSVRDRTYGYTF	TGTGCCAGCAGTGTCCGAGACAGGACCTATGGCTACACCTTC
NA	TRBV18	TRBJ2-7	NA	CASSPAQGRTYEQYF	TGTGCCAGCTCACCAGCACAGGGAAGGACCTACGAGCAGTACTTC
NA	TRBV9	TRBJ2-2	TRBD1	CASSVGQGDTGELFF	TGTGCCAGCAGCGTGGGACAGGGGGACACCGGGGAGCTGTTTTTT
once	TRBV29-1	TRBJ1-1	NA	CSVFPRTEAFF	TGCAGCGTTTTCCCCCGGACTGAAGCTTTCTTT
NA	TRBV18	TRBJ1-2	NA	CASSPWDKDYGYTF	TGTGCCAGCTCACCGTGGGACAAGGACTATGGCTACACCTTC
NA	TRBV21-1	TRBJ2-7	NA	CASRTSGASYEQYF	TGTGCCAGCAGGACTAGCGGGGCTTCCTACGAGCAGTACTTC
NA	TRBV6-5	TRBJ2-1	TRBD2	CASSRNGGAGNEQFF	TGTGCCAGCAGCCGGAACGGGGGGGCGGGAAATGAGCAGTTCTTC
NA	TRBV19	TRBJ1-6	TRBD1	CASSIDREIGSPLHF	TGTGCCAGTAGTATTGACAGGGAGATAGGCTCACCCCTCCACTTT
NA	TRBV25-1	TRBJ1-2	NA	CASSGLDSVNYGYTF	TGTGCCAGCAGTGGATTGGACAGCGTTAACTATGGCTACACCTTC
once	TRBV5-6	TRBJ1-3	TRBD1	CASSLKGTGRNTIYF	TGTGCCAGCAGCTTGAAGGGGACAGGTCGAAACACCATATATTTT
NA	TRBV7-2	TRBJ2-5	NA	CASSSQGGRETQYF	TGTGCCAGCAGCTCTCAGGGGGGCCGGGAGACCCAGTACTTC